These 24 T cell receptor beta chains were sequenced from one sample in a study of blood T cell repertoires in COVID-19. Only in-frame clones appear in the TCRdb table, and some are missing; sequencing was by immunoSEQ multiplex PCR. This table has 55,000 to 70,000 clones, around 90% appearing once. Specimen: peripheral blood. Every receptor here comes from a man in his 70s with acute or convalescent COVID-19.

J is TRBJ2-7 and V is TRBV18, with 9 positions matching TRBD2. The CDR3 has 14 residues. Germline CDR1 reads KGHSH; CDR2 reads LQKENI. Trimming took 1 base from V and 6 from J; bases not matched to a gene: 4. CDR3 coding DNA: TGTGCCAGCTCACCACTAGCGGGAGTTAGCGAGCAGTACTTC. Translating gives CASSPLAGVSEQYF.

This chain uses TRBV18 with TRBJ1-2; 9 bases are a match to TRBD1. Germline lookup yields CDR1 KGHSH and CDR2 LQKENI. V dropped 1 base and J dropped 5; count of bases not matched to a gene: 8. The CDR3 runs to 16 residues. In nucleotides, the CDR3 is TGTGCCAGCTCACCACGACAGGGGGAGGCAGGGTATGGCTACACCTTC. Protein: CASSPRQGEAGYGYTF.

The chain has TRBV19 and TRBJ1-2, with D tentatively TRBD1 (6 bases). CDR1 and CDR2 (germline): LNHDA, SQIVND (reference sequence). Trimming took off 8 bases at V and 0 bases at J, with 10 bases between the two ends. The CDR3 consists of 13 residues. The CDR3 spells CASGDIANYGYTF. The DNA of the CDR3 is TGTGCCAGTGGGGACATTGCTAACTATGGCTACACCTTC.

This chain links TRBV7-9 with TRBJ1-2, with a possible D match to TRBD1 (6 bases). The CDR3 sequence is 12 residues long. Deletions cut 5 bases from V and 7 bases from J, with 11 bases between. Germline V gives CDR1 SEHNR, CDR2 FQNEAQ (reference sequence). The CDR3 is CASSRDNFGYTF. CDR3 nucleotide sequence: TGTGCCAGCAGCCGGGACAATTTTGGCTACACCTTC.

This chain joins TRBV6-6 and TRBJ1-1; a possible D gene is TRBD1 (6 bases). In germline, CDR1 is MNHNY, CDR2 SVGAGI (reference sequence). V was shortened by 8 bases and J by 4 bases, with 14 bases between the two germline ends. The CDR3 loop spans 13 amino acids. CDR3 nucleotide sequence: TGTGCCAGCGGATCGACAGGCGGCACTGAAGCTTTCTTT. Protein sequence: CASGSTGGTEAFF.

This clone occurred a few times. The CDR3 DNA reads as TGTGCCAGCAGTACTGGGACAGGACTTTCCTACGAGCAGTACTTC. It yields the protein CASSTGTGLSYEQYF. The chain carries TRBV6-6 and TRBJ2-7; 8 bases fit TRBD1. V was clipped by 5 bases and J by 1 base; unmatched bases: 7. Per the germline V gene, CDR1 is MNHNY and CDR2 is SVGAGI (reference sequence). This CDR3 spans 15 amino acids.

This chain uses TRBV5-4 with TRBJ2-7; 12 nucleotides line up with TRBD1. In germline, CDR1 is SGHNT, CDR2 YYREEE (reference sequence). With V trimmed by 2 bases and J by 7 bases, 4 bases remained unmatched. This CDR3 is 14 amino acids long. CDR3 sequence reads: CASSFRDRGLEQYF. The CDR3 nucleotides read TGTGCCAGCAGCTTCCGGGACAGGGGGCTGGAGCAGTACTTC. Drawing the rest from reference TRBV5-4 and TRBJ2-7, the complete variable domain is ETGVTQSPTHLIKTRGQQVTLRCSSQSGHNTVSWYQQALGQGPQFIFQYYREEENGRGNFPPRFSGLQFPNYSSELNVNALELDDSALYLCASSFRDRGLEQYFGPGTRLTVT.

The J gene is TRBJ1-5, the V gene TRBV19; 10 bases match TRBD1. Germline V CDR1 and CDR2: LNHDA, SQIVND (reference sequence). V lost 4 bases and J lost 7; bases outside the gene matches: 4. This CDR3 has 14 amino acids. CDR3: CASSKTGGGQPQHF. The CDR3 DNA is TGTGCCAGTAGTAAGACAGGGGGCGGGCAGCCCCAGCATTTT.

The chain employs TRBV5-4 and TRBJ1-4; D is undetermined. The germline V gene has CDR1 SGHNT and CDR2 YYREEE (reference sequence). The CDR3 is made up of 13 amino acids. Trimming took off 0 bases at V and 4 bases at J, with 4 bases between the two ends. The CDR3 coding sequence is TGTGCCAGCAGCTTGGTCAGTAATGAAAAACTGTTTTTT. Translation gives CASSLVSNEKLFF.

The chain employs TRBV9 and TRBJ1-1, with a weak D call TRBD1 (5 bases). The CDR3 length is 16 residues. Germline CDR1 is SGDLS and CDR2 is YYNGEE. V lost 2 bases to trimming and J lost 1 base, with 15 bases between them. CDR3 nucleotide sequence: TGTGCCAGCAGCGTGAGCCGGTCCAGGGAGAACACTGAAGCTTTCTTT. Amino acids: CASSVSRSRENTEAFF.

V gene TRBV7-9 combines with J gene TRBJ1-1; the D is unclear. Between the trimmed V and J ends, which lost 7 bases and 8 bases, there was a span of 11 bases. The length of the CDR3 is 11 residues. The germline gives CDR1 SEHNR, CDR2 FQNEAQ (reference sequence). CDR3 in amino acids: CASTKHKEAFF. The CDR3 nucleotides are TGTGCCAGCACCAAACACAAAGAAGCTTTCTTT.

The chain combines TRBV6-4 with TRBJ2-3, with a possible D match to TRBD1 (6 bases). CDR1 and CDR2 (germline): MRHNA, SNTAGT. This CDR3 is 13 amino acids long. Trimming stripped 3 bases from V and 3 bases from J, with 7 bases between. The CDR3 region has the DNA TGTGCCAGCAGTGAAGGGGGAACAGATACGCAGTATTTT. Amino acids: CASSEGGTDTQYF.

V gene TRBV30 combines with J gene TRBJ1-2, with TRBD1 matching over 7 bases. The CDR3 sequence is 13 residues long. Trimming cost V 8 bases and J 4 bases; bases outside gene matches: 10. The germline V gene encodes CDR1 GTSNPN and CDR2 SVGIG (reference sequence). Here the CDR3 DNA reads TGTGCCATAAACTCGGGACAGTTCTATGGCTACACCTTC. Encoded protein: CAINSGQFYGYTF. Full variable domain (outside the CDR3, taken from reference TRBV30 and TRBJ1-2): SQTIHQWPATLVQPVGSPLSLECTVEGTSNPNLYWYRQAAGRGLQLLFYSVGIGQISSEVPQNLSASRPQDRQFILSSKKLLLSDSGFYLCAINSGQFYGYTFGSGTRLTVV.

This chain links TRBV4-2 with TRBJ1-6, with 7 nucleotides matching TRBD1. CDR1 and CDR2 (germline): LGHNA, YNFKEQ. This CDR3 contains 17 residues. Trimming at V came to 2 bases and at J to 7 bases, leaving 11 bases not matched to a gene. CDR3 coding DNA: TGTGCCAGCAGCCAACCGAGCTCGGGACAGATGAATTCACCCCTCCACTTT. Translating gives CASSQPSSGQMNSPLHF.

This sequence joins TRBV5-4 and TRBJ1-6; TRBD1 might be the D (5 bases). V lost 4 bases and J lost 9, with 8 bases in between. CDR1 SGHNT and CDR2 YYREEE come from the germline V gene (reference sequence). CDR3 length: 12 residues. CDR3 in amino acids: CASSRGGSPLHF. Written as DNA, the CDR3 is TGTGCCAGCAGCCGGGGGGGTTCACCCCTCCACTTT.

The genes are TRBV19 and TRBJ2-3; unclear D gene. The germline V gene encodes CDR1 LNHDA and CDR2 SQIVND (reference sequence). Trimming removed 3 bases from V and 3 bases from J, with 10 bases in between. The CDR3 length is 14 residues. CDR3 nucleotides: TGTGCCAGTAGTATTTCCGAGTTTACAGATACGCAGTATTTT. Protein: CASSISEFTDTQYF.

The chain recombines TRBV20-1 with TRBJ1-2; no clear D. This CDR3 is 11 amino acids long. V gave up 1 base and J gave up 4 bases, with 4 bases separating them. Germline V gene sequence: CDR1 DFQATT, CDR2 SNEGSKA (reference sequence). CDR3: CSARGSYGYTF. The CDR3 bases are TGCAGTGCTAGAGGGAGCTATGGCTACACCTTC.

This chain uses TRBV30 with TRBJ1-2, with D perhaps TRBD1 (6 bases). V was pared by 1 base and J by 3 bases, with 9 bases between. Germline-derived CDR1 and CDR2 are GTSNPN and SVGIG (reference sequence). The CDR3 is made up of 13 amino acids. CDR3 loop: CAWSAAGDYGYTF. The DNA of the CDR3 is TGTGCCTGGAGTGCAGCAGGGGACTATGGCTACACCTTC.

This sequence joins TRBV3-1 (or the pseudogene TRBV3-2) and TRBJ1-5, with D unresolved. V was shortened by 1 base and J by 4 bases, with 5 bases between the two germline ends. The CDR3 is 13 amino acids. The germline CDR1 and CDR2 sequences are LGHDT and YNNKEL (reference sequence). The DNA of the CDR3 is TGTGCCAGCAGCCAAGGAGCGAATCAGCCCCAGCATTTT. Translation: CASSQGANQPQHF.

V is TRBV15 and J is TRBJ1-2, with D perhaps TRBD1 (5 bases). CDR1 is LNHNV and CDR2 is YYDKDF in the germline V gene (reference sequence). CDR3 length: 14 amino acids. The ends were cut back, 7 bases at V and 1 base at J, with 13 bases in the middle. CDR3 protein: CATTEQGDNYGYTF. The CDR3 DNA reads TGTGCCACCACCGAGCAGGGCGATAACTATGGCTACACCTTC. Supplemented by reference TRBV15 and TRBJ1-2, the full variable domain reads DAMVIQNPRYQVTQFGKPVTLSCSQTLNHNVMYWYQQKSSQAPKLLFHYYDKDFNNEADTPDNFQSRRPNTSFCFLDIRSPGLGDTAMYLCATTEQGDNYGYTFGSGTRLTVV.

The CDR3 sequence is CASSFRGRPTDTQYF. The CDR3 DNA follows: TGTGCCAGCAGCTTTAGAGGCCGGCCCACAGATACGCAGTATTTT. V usage is TRBV5-8 and J usage is TRBJ2-3; D remains unclear. The germline gives CDR1 SGHTS, CDR2 YDEGEE. V shed 2 bases and J shed 2 bases, with 12 bases lying between them. CDR3 size: 15 residues. The full variable domain, completed using reference TRBV5-8 and TRBJ2-3, is EAGVTQSPTHLIKTRGQQATLRCSPISGHTSVYWYQQALGLGLQFLLWYDEGEERNRGNFPPRFSGRQFPNYSSELNVNALELEDSALYLCASSFRGRPTDTQYFGPGTRLTVL.

This clone was observed a few times. J is TRBJ2-3 and V is TRBV6-6; TRBD1 aligns across 7 bases. There are 18 residues in the CDR3. Germline V gene data show CDR1 as MNHNY and CDR2 as SVGAGI (reference sequence). With 5 bases clipped from V and 0 bases from J, the junction kept 14 bases outside the gene matches. The CDR3 DNA follows: TGTGCCAGCAGTCGGGCTTTATTGACAGGGCATAGCACAGATACGCAGTATTTT. This gives the protein CASSRALLTGHSTDTQYF.

V gene TRBV9 combines with J gene TRBJ1-4; D may be TRBD1 (5 bases). CDR3 length equals 15 residues. V gave up 1 base and J gave up 7 bases, with 14 bases separating them. Per germline, CDR1 SGDLS and CDR2 YYNGEE. The CDR3 DNA reads as TGTGCCAGCAGCGTAAACGGGGGGTTACGTGAAAAACTGTTTTTT. It translates to CASSVNGGLREKLFF.

The chain couples TRBV11-2 to TRBJ1-1, with 7 bases matching TRBD1. Germline trimming cut 2 bases from V and 4 bases from J; bases unmatched to any gene: 10. The CDR3 loop spans 16 amino acids. Looked up from germline, CDR1 is SGHAT and CDR2 is FQNNGV. CDR3 in amino acids: CASSLRGTDGSTEAFF. CDR3 in DNA: TGTGCCAGCAGCTTAAGAGGGACAGACGGGTCCACTGAAGCTTTCTTT.